Below are 18 T cell receptor beta chains sequenced from a single sample in a study of T-cell memory formation after mild COVID-19. TCRdb re-called the 5' RACE reads with MiXCR, one entry per CDR3 protein. The repertoire holds 150,000 to 200,000 distinct CDR3 sequences, around a fifth seen once, with about 23% in the top ten. The sample comprised PBMCs or a T cell subset sorted from them (not recorded which). The source is an adult woman who had mild COVID-19 (a few samples of this study predate the infection). Cell type and time point are not known.

This clonotype has just a few counts. V gene TRBV7-6 combines with J gene TRBJ2-7, with 7 positions matching TRBD1. Trimming removed 5 bases from V and 5 bases from J; junction bases left unmatched: 12. CDR1 SGHVS and CDR2 FNYEAQ come from the germline V gene. This CDR3 region has 15 residues. Here the CDR3 reads CASSPRQGVLHEQYF. The CDR3 nucleotides are TGTGCCAGCAGCCCCCGACAGGGAGTCCTACACGAGCAGTACTTC.

This clonotype was counted between two and nine times. The rearrangement uses TRBV4-1 and TRBJ2-7; the D is unclear. Germline assignment: CDR1 MGHRA and CDR2 YSYEKL. V gave up 1 base and J gave up 5 bases, with 15 bases separating them. The CDR3 consists of 15 residues. This CDR3 reads CASSQAGPFSDEQYF. CDR3 coding DNA: TGCGCCAGCAGCCAAGCTGGGCCGTTTTCCGACGAGCAGTACTTC.

This clonotype was found once. The chain has TRBV7-9 and TRBJ1-2; D is perhaps TRBD1 (5 bases). The germline V and J ends were trimmed by 4 bases and 1 base, with 19 bases remaining between them. CDR1 and CDR2 from the germline V gene are SEHNR and FQNEAQ (reference sequence). This CDR3 comprises 17 residues. The chain's CDR3 is CASSSPSWGEDNYGYTF. DNA for the CDR3: TGTGCCAGCAGCTCCCCCTCTTGGGGGGAAGATAACTATGGCTACACCTTC.

The chain carries TRBV5-1 and TRBJ1-1; 7 bases line up with TRBD1. The CDR3 is 12 residues long. J was trimmed by 11 bases and V by 0 bases; bases with no gene match: 4. In germline, CDR1 is SGHRS, CDR2 YFSETQ. In nucleotides, the CDR3 is TGCGCCAGCAGCTTGGACAGGGGAAGGGCTTTCTTT. Translating it yields CASSLDRGRAFF.

This clonotype has more than one count but fewer than ten. The rearrangement links TRBV4-2 to TRBJ1-4; D is possibly TRBD1 (5 bases). The CDR3 totals 17 residues. Germline lookup yields CDR1 LGHNA and CDR2 YNFKEQ. Trimming removed 0 bases from V and 6 bases from J, with 17 bases in between. The CDR3 DNA sequence: TGTGCCAGCAGCCAAGAAACCGAGGGGCATTGGGATGAAAAACTGTTTTTT. Translating gives CASSQETEGHWDEKLFF.

The chain has TRBV18 and TRBJ2-2; TRBD2 agrees at 9 bases. Germline assignment: CDR1 KGHSH and CDR2 LQKENI. The CDR3 loop spans 19 amino acids. Trimming cost V 1 base and J 3 bases; bases outside gene matches: 12. This CDR3 reads CASSPQWLAGTRYTGELFF. Here the CDR3 DNA reads TGTGCCAGCTCACCACAGTGGCTAGCGGGGACGAGGTACACCGGGGAGCTGTTTTTT.

This chain joins TRBV14 and TRBJ1-1; D remains ambiguous. Germline V gene lookup returns CDR1 SGHDN and CDR2 FVKESK. Trimming left V 0 bases short and J 0 bases short, with 8 bases between. The CDR3 has 15 amino acids. The chain's CDR3 is CASSQDEQMNTEAFF. CDR3 nucleotides: TGTGCCAGCAGCCAAGATGAACAGATGAACACTGAAGCTTTCTTT. The full variable domain, completed using reference TRBV14 and TRBJ1-1, is EAGVTQFPSHSVIEKGQTVTLRCDPISGHDNLYWYRRVMGKEIKFLLHFVKESKQDESGMPNNRFLAERTGGTYSTLKVQPAELEDSGVYFCASSQDEQMNTEAFFGQGTRLTVV.

The chain links TRBV5-6 to TRBJ1-2; 7 nucleotides match TRBD1. Germline loops: CDR1 SGHDT, CDR2 YYEEEE. The V segment lost 4 bases and the J segment 7 bases; nucleotides outside the gene matches: 10. The CDR3 runs to 14 residues. As DNA, the CDR3 is TGTGCCAGCAGCCATTCCACAGGGGCTGCTGGCTACACCTTC. This sequence encodes CASSHSTGAAGYTF.

The chain recombines TRBV20-1 with TRBJ2-3; a possible D gene is TRBD2 (6 bases). Germline CDR1 is DFQATT and CDR2 is SNEGSKA (reference sequence). V was cut by 0 bases and J by 2 bases, with 18 bases left in between. The CDR3 covers 17 residues. CDR3 in amino acids: CSARDLANGSNTDTQYF. CDR3 bases: TGCAGTGCTAGAGATTTAGCCAACGGGAGTAACACAGATACGCAGTATTTT.

This chain connects TRBV3-1 to TRBJ2-1; 11 positions agree with TRBD2. CDR3 length: 19 amino acids. V lost 0 bases, J lost 8 bases, and 15 bases stayed unmatched. Germline V gives CDR1 LGHDT, CDR2 YNNKEL (reference sequence). Here the CDR3 reads CASSQDYGSSGGAEDEQFF. Here the CDR3 DNA reads TGTGCCAGCAGCCAAGATTACGGGAGTAGCGGGGGGGCCGAGGATGAGCAGTTCTTC.

This chain uses TRBV5-1 with TRBJ2-2; the match to TRBD1 covers 8 bases. The CDR3 consists of 17 residues. Trimming at V came to 3 bases and at J to 4 bases, leaving 11 bases not matched to a gene. Germline loops: CDR1 SGHRS, CDR2 YFSETQ. The CDR3 sequence is CASSWDRSGYLTGELFF. CDR3 in DNA: TGCGCCAGCAGCTGGGACAGGTCGGGCTACCTCACCGGGGAGCTGTTTTTT.

The CDR3 spells CASSPPVGSETQYF. The CDR3 bases are TGTGCCAGCTCACCACCGGTGGGTTCGGAGACCCAGTACTTC. The gene calls are TRBV18 and TRBJ2-5, with D hard to call. V lost 0 bases and J lost 5, with 10 bases in between. Per germline, CDR1 KGHSH and CDR2 LQKENI. The length of the CDR3 is 14 residues.

The genes are TRBV5-1 and TRBJ2-5; D could derive from TRBD1 or TRBD2 (5 bases each). The CDR3 is 16 amino acids. Trimming pared 5 bases from V and 4 bases from J, leaving 21 bases between. Germline loops: CDR1 SGHRS, CDR2 YFSETQ. The CDR3 nucleotides are TGCGCCAGCAGTGTTGCTTCCGGGGCTGAGGGAGAGACCCAGTACTTC. It is translated as CASSVASGAEGETQYF.

The rearrangement joins TRBV11-3 to TRBJ1-1; TRBD1 matches at 10 bases. With V trimmed by 4 bases and J by 5 bases, 10 bases remained unmatched. This CDR3 is built from 16 residues. CDR1 and CDR2 (germline): SGHNT, YENEEA. The CDR3: CASSSARQGAGTEAFF. CDR3 in DNA: TGTGCCAGCAGCTCCGCCCGACAGGGGGCCGGGACTGAAGCTTTCTTT.

V and J are TRBV19 and TRBJ2-7, with 9 nucleotides matching TRBD2. Germline CDR1 LNHDA, CDR2 SQIVND (reference sequence). The CDR3 is 15 amino acids. With V trimmed by 5 bases and J by 4 bases, 9 bases remained unmatched. The CDR3 reads CASSYRSGLAYEQYF. The CDR3 DNA sequence: TGTGCCAGTAGTTATAGGTCGGGACTAGCTTACGAGCAGTACTTC. The entire variable domain, with the rest obtained from reference TRBV19 and TRBJ2-7, is as follows: DGGITQSPKYLFRKEGQNVTLSCEQNLNHDAMYWYRQDPGQGLRLIYYSQIVNDFQKGDIAEGYSVSREKKESFPLTVTSAQKNPTAFYLCASSYRSGLAYEQYFGPGTRLTVT.

The chain joins TRBV20-1 to TRBJ1-4; D is undetermined. The V gene's germline CDR1 is DFQATT and CDR2 SNEGSKA (reference sequence). CDR3 length: 13 amino acids. V lost 2 bases, J lost 7 bases, and 11 bases lay in between. CDR3 DNA sequence: TGCAGTGCTAGAAGCGGGAACAGTGAAAAACTGTTTTTT. Amino acid sequence: CSARSGNSEKLFF.

V usage is TRBV19 and J usage is TRBJ1-2; no firm D call. This CDR3 has 14 amino acids. Between the trimmed V and J ends, which lost 4 bases and 8 bases, there was a span of 17 bases. Germline V gene lookup returns CDR1 LNHDA and CDR2 SQIVND (reference sequence). The DNA of the CDR3 is TGTGCCAGTAGTACAGTGGGCGGACGTATAGGCTACACCTTC. Its translation is CASSTVGGRIGYTF.

This clonotype has a single count. The V gene is TRBV7-8, the J gene TRBJ2-3; 14 nucleotides agree with TRBD2. Germline assignment: CDR1 SGHVS and CDR2 FQNEAQ. V lost 5 bases and J lost 4; bases outside the gene matches: 5. The CDR3 contains 16 residues. The CDR3 is CASSDRLAGGPDTQYF. Here the CDR3 DNA reads TGTGCCAGCAGCGACCGACTAGCGGGAGGGCCAGATACGCAGTATTTT.